This T cell receptor beta chain was obtained from a study of CD8+ T cells in alopecia areata. Study at large: Affected scalp percentage gauged treated patients' severity.

With 5 bases removed from V and 3 bases from J, the gap between germline ends came to 8 bases. From germline, CDR1 is KGHSH and CDR2 LQKENI. The CDR3 extends over 14 amino acids. This clone was observed a single time. Its antigen is currently unknown. Findings and limits, study-wide: Scalp clonality, along with expanded CD8+ clones among the top 100, was significantly decreased by tofacitinib.

Treatment indicated: oral pan-JAK inhibitor, 5-10 mg twice daily. T lymphocytes (CD4+ and CD8+) were sorted from PBMCs. Reverse transcription of extracted RNA yielded cDNA, which provided the sequencing template. Data came from immunoSEQ multiplex PCR; TCRdb stores just in-frame clones and leaves some out. This table holds 150,000 to 200,000 clones, approximately 51% found once. The specimen comprised CD8+ T cells sorted from blood, sampled between weeks 51 and 52, from a patient treated with tofacitinib. V is TRBV18 and J is TRBJ1-6; maybe TRBD1 (5 bases). This sequence originates from a human donor with alopecia areata. The CDR3 DNA reads TGTGCCAGCTCAGACAGTTTCTATAATTCACCCCTCCACTTT. Translation gives CASSDSFYNSPLHF. The variable domain in full, with the rest retrieved from reference TRBV18 and TRBJ1-6, is NAGVMQNPRHLVRRRGQEARLRCSPMKGHSHVYWYRQLPEEGLKFMVYLQKENIIDESGMPKERFSAEFPKEGPSILRIQQVVRGDSAAYFCASSDSFYNSPLHFGNGTRLTVT.